Listed below are T cell receptor beta chains from one sample, sequenced in a study of T cell repertoires in ileal Crohn's disease. The repertoire was sequenced with immunoSEQ multiplex PCR; TCRdb's copy has only in-frame clones and lacks some. In the table there are tens of thousands of clones, roughly 89% of which are singletons. The sample consisted of ileal tissue. The receptor set was obtained from an adult with Crohn's disease. Both conserved end residues are part of each CDR3. The D gene is left open where the match is weak. Clone size is not always given. Where it is, it says once, few, many or a class for expanded clones.

V	size	D	J	CDR3	DNA
TRBV10-3	-	TRBD1	TRBJ1-2	CAIKPGTDPYGYTF	TGTGCCATCAAGCCCGGGACAGACCCCTATGGCTACACCTTC
TRBV2	-	TRBD2	TRBJ2-2	CASRREGDTGELFF	TGTGCCAGCCGGCGGGAGGGTGACACCGGGGAGCTGTTTTTT
TRBV7-9	-	TRBD2	TRBJ2-2	CASSPTSGYTGELFF	TGTGCCAGCAGCCCGACTAGCGGGTACACCGGGGAGCTGTTTTTT
TRBV6-5	-	-	TRBJ2-2	CASRMVGGVTEKLFF	TGTGCCAGCAGGATGGTTGGAGGGGTAACCGAGAAGCTGTTTTTT
TRBV29-1	-	-	TRBJ1-1	CSVDNLSRGEIVAFF	TGCAGCGTTGATAATCTCTCCCGGGGGGAGATAGTAGCTTTCTTT
TRBV5-8	-	-	TRBJ1-5	CASSGGGYSNQPQHF	TGTGCCAGCAGCGGCGGGGGGTATAGCAATCAGCCCCAGCATTTT
TRBV5-6	-	-	TRBJ1-2	CASSLREQGVAKIDGYTF	TGTGCCAGCAGCTTGAGGGAACAGGGCGTAGCGAAGATCGATGGCTACACCTTC
TRBV19	-	TRBD1	TRBJ2-1	CASTPGQGALNYYNEQFF	TGTGCCAGTACCCCCGGACAGGGGGCCCTAAATTATTACAATGAGCAGTTCTTC
TRBV15	-	TRBD1	TRBJ2-1	CATSRDSGTVKFF	TGTGCCACCAGCAGAGATTCGGGGACAGTAAAGTTCTTC
TRBV28	once	-	TRBJ1-6	CASSPPRVSYNSPLHF	TGTGCCAGCAGCCCGCCCCGGGTCTCCTATAATTCACCCCTCCACTTT
TRBV18	-	TRBD1	TRBJ1-2	CASSRGQLGGYTF	TGTGCCAGCTCACGGGGACAGCTTGGTGGCTACACCTTC
TRBV28	once	TRBD1	TRBJ2-2	CASSMGQIITGELFF	TGTGCCAGCAGTATGGGACAGATTATCACCGGGGAGCTGTTTTTT
TRBV5-4	few	TRBD1	TRBJ2-5	CASSLAGTGGKETQYF	TGTGCCAGCAGCTTGGCCGGGACAGGGGGGAAAGAGACCCAGTACTTC
TRBV4-1	-	-	TRBJ1-1	CASSQDPPGGMNTEAFF	TGCGCCAGCAGCCAAGATCCGCCGGGGGGCATGAACACTGAAGCTTTCTTT
TRBV28	once	TRBD1	TRBJ1-3	CASSLRGQADPSGNTIYF	TGTGCCAGCAGTTTAAGGGGACAGGCAGACCCCTCTGGAAACACCATATATTTT
TRBV6-6	-	-	TRBJ2-7	CASRPDTGSNEQYF	TGTGCCAGCAGACCCGATACAGGGAGCAACGAGCAGTACTTC
TRBV28	-	-	TRBJ2-2	CASRGGPGELFF	TGTGCCAGCAGGGGGGGGCCCGGGGAGCTGTTTTTT
TRBV28	-	TRBD1	TRBJ2-1	CASSARGTGLDEQFF	TGTGCCAGCAGCGCCCGCGGGACAGGGCTGGATGAGCAGTTCTTC
TRBV12-5	-	-	TRBJ1-2	CASGSHPRGYGYTF	TGTGCTAGTGGTTCCCATCCGCGGGGCTATGGCTACACCTTC
TRBV5-1	-	TRBD1	TRBJ1-6	CASSFTGTEGSPLHF	TGCGCCAGCAGCTTCACCGGGACAGAAGGTTCACCCCTCCACTTT
TRBV5-1	-	TRBD2	TRBJ2-5	CASSLTSGGPEGETQYF	TGCGCCAGCAGCTTGACTAGCGGGGGGCCCGAGGGTGAGACCCAGTACTTC
TRBV10-2	once	TRBD1	TRBJ2-1	CASSTGQGVINEQFF	TGCGCCAGCAGTACTGGACAGGGTGTCATCAATGAGCAGTTCTTC
TRBV7-6	-	-	TRBJ1-2	CASSPRTSPGGYTF	TGTGCCAGCAGCCCCCGGACAAGCCCAGGGGGCTACACCTTC
TRBV7-2	-	-	TRBJ1-1	CASSPRVGLSTEAFF	TGTGCCAGCAGCCCCCGGGTGGGGCTGAGCACTGAAGCTTTCTTT
TRBV7-8	-	-	TRBJ1-5	CASRVTVNSNQPQHF	TGTGCCAGCCGAGTGACAGTGAATAGCAATCAGCCCCAGCATTTT
TRBV5-5	few	TRBD2	TRBJ2-2	CASSLSGGAATGELFF	TGTGCCAGCAGCTTAAGCGGGGGGGCCGCAACCGGGGAGCTGTTTTTT
TRBV7-6	once	-	TRBJ2-3	CASGIHTDTQYF	TGTGCCAGCGGCATACACACAGATACGCAGTATTTT
TRBV13	-	-	TRBJ1-1	CASSLQGGAEAFF	TGTGCCAGCAGCTTACAGGGAGGGGCTGAAGCTTTCTTT
TRBV29-1	-	TRBD1	TRBJ1-2	CSVPRGDSGYGYTF	TGCAGCGTGCCCCGAGGGGACAGCGGGTATGGCTACACCTTC
TRBV29-1	-	TRBD2	TRBJ2-1	CSTATSGPYNEQFF	TGCAGCACAGCGACTAGCGGACCTTACAATGAGCAGTTCTTC
TRBV29-1	few	TRBD1	TRBJ1-1	CSVKQGADTEAFF	TGCAGCGTTAAACAGGGGGCAGACACTGAAGCTTTCTTT
TRBV7-8	-	-	TRBJ1-5	CASSLSNRVAGTYQPQHF	TGTGCCAGCAGCTTAAGTAATAGGGTCGCAGGGACTTATCAGCCCCAGCATTTT
TRBV5-1	-	-	TRBJ1-2	CASSLDYGYTF	TGCGCCAGCAGCTTGGACTACGGCTACACCTTC
TRBV11-3	few	-	TRBJ1-1	CASTPRGLNTEAFF	TGTGCCAGCACACCCCGGGGGTTGAACACTGAAGCTTTCTTT
TRBV28	few	-	TRBJ1-1	CASSDDRTGAFF	TGTGCCAGCAGCGATGACAGGACGGGGGCTTTCTTT
TRBV5-1	-	-	TRBJ1-1	CASSLAGDEAFF	TGCGCCAGCAGCTTGGCCGGTGATGAAGCTTTCTTT
TRBV28	-	-	TRBJ1-3	CASSFGHGGNTIYF	TGTGCCAGCAGTTTCGGACATGGTGGAAACACCATATATTTT
TRBV6-1	-	TRBD1	TRBJ2-1	CASSSRQGAHNEQFF	TGTGCCAGCAGTTCGAGACAGGGGGCCCACAATGAGCAGTTCTTC
TRBV11-2	once	-	TRBJ1-1	CASTTAMGPKAFF	TGTGCCAGCACCACCGCCATGGGCCCAAAAGCTTTCTTT
TRBV29-1	-	TRBD1	TRBJ2-5	CSVLDRPNQETQYF	TGCAGCGTTCTGGACAGGCCAAACCAAGAGACCCAGTACTTC
TRBV5-1	-	-	TRBJ1-4	CASSSGRSATNEKLFF	TGCGCCAGCAGCTCCGGGAGATCTGCAACTAATGAAAAACTGTTTTTT